This entry concerns a single T cell receptor (beta chain). Germline V gene sequence: CDR1 SNHLY, CDR2 FYNNEI. The CDR3 is made up of 14 amino acids. J was trimmed by 7 bases and V by 7 bases; bases with no gene match: 8. This entry comes from a study of T cell changes during pregnancy in multiple sclerosis. Libraries were prepared by immunoSEQ multiplex PCR; TCRdb keeps only in-frame clonotypes and omits some of them. The sample yields about 100,000 clones, 92% seen once. The sequencing used peripheral blood, collected after pregnancy. This sequence joins TRBV2 and TRBJ2-7; TRBD2 agrees at 12 bases. The receptor was isolated from a female donor with multiple sclerosis, enrolled in a pregnancy study. In nucleotides, the CDR3 is TGTGCCAGCAAAAGGACTAGCGGGATCGGGGAGCAGTACTTC. It is translated as CASKRTSGIGEQYF.